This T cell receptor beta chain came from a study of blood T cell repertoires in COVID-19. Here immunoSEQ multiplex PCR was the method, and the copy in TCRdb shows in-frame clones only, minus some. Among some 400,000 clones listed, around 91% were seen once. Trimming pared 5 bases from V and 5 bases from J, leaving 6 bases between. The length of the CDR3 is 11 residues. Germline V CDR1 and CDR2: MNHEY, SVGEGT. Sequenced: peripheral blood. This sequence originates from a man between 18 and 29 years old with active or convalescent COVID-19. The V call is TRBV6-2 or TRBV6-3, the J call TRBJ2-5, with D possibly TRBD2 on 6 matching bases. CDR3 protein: CASSLAETQYF. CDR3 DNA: TGTGCCAGCAGTCTAGCGGAGACCCAGTACTTC.